What follows are 7 T cell receptor beta chains derived from one specimen sequenced in a study of T-cell reconstitution after alpha-beta-depleted transplantation in children. The authors prepared the TCRbeta library with unique molecular identifiers. TCRdb re-called the PCR reads with MiXCR, one entry per CDR3 protein. The sample carries 580,000 or so distinct CDR3 sequences, roughly 24% recorded once. The source material was PBMCs, mostly from graft donor cells, sampled 360 days after TCRalphabeta/CD19-depleted stem cell transplant. The receptors here all came from a boy in the first two years of life who had a stem cell transplant for acute myeloid leukemia, so the T cells may come from the graft donor.

J is TRBJ2-1 and V is TRBV12-3 or TRBV12-4; the D gene is possibly TRBD2 (5 bases). Trimming removed 3 bases from V and 0 bases from J, with 15 bases in between. The CDR3 sequence is 17 residues long. CDR3 loop: CASSLPAGLNSYNEQFF. Written as DNA, the CDR3 is TGTGCCAGCAGTTTGCCGGCGGGCCTTAACTCCTACAATGAGCAGTTCTTC.

This clonotype was observed at least ten times. J is TRBJ2-3 and V is TRBV28; 10 bases are shared with TRBD1. V shed 2 bases, J shed 2 bases, and the junction held 4 bases outside the gene matches. CDR1 MDHEN and CDR2 SYDVKM come from the germline V gene. The CDR3 is 16 amino acids. CDR3 sequence reads: CASSLAGTGATDTQYF. For the CDR3, the DNA is TGTGCCAGCAGTTTAGCCGGGACAGGGGCCACAGATACGCAGTATTTT.

CDR3 protein: CSVEGLTGYTEAFF. CDR3 coding DNA: TGCAGCGTTGAAGGCCTCACAGGGTACACTGAAGCTTTCTTT. The chain combines TRBV29-1 with TRBJ1-1; a weak D match, TRBD1 (6 bases). Trimming took off 1 base at V and 3 bases at J, with 12 bases between the two ends. The CDR3 extends over 14 amino acids. Germline-derived CDR1 and CDR2 are SQVTM and ANQGSEA.

The gene calls are TRBV24-1 and TRBJ2-3; D possibly corresponds to TRBD1 (6 bases). The CDR3 totals 18 residues. Trimming stripped 0 bases from V and 0 bases from J, with 15 bases between. The V gene's germline CDR1 is KGHDR and CDR2 SFDVKD. This CDR3 is CATSDLQIGTPSTDTQYF. In nucleotides, the CDR3 is TGTGCCACCAGTGATTTGCAAATAGGGACACCGAGCACAGATACGCAGTATTTT.

This chain links TRBV29-1 with TRBJ2-2, with 9 bases fitting TRBD1. The CDR3 runs to 13 residues. CDR1 SQVTM and CDR2 ANQGSEA come from the germline V gene. V was clipped by 7 bases and J by 5 bases; unmatched bases: 5. This chain's CDR3 is CSGDRVVTGELFF. The CDR3 bases are TGCAGCGGGGACAGGGTGGTGACCGGGGAGCTGTTTTTT.

This clonotype was picked up many times. The CDR3 loop reads CASSWGPQETQYF. In DNA form, the CDR3 reads TGTGCCAGCAGTTGGGGGCCCCAAGAGACCCAGTACTTC. The V call is TRBV7-2, the J call TRBJ2-5; TRBD1 might be the D (6 bases). V dropped 6 bases and J dropped 1 base, with 9 bases sitting between them. CDR1 and CDR2 from the germline V gene are SGHTA and FQGNSA. CDR3 length: 13 amino acids. Supplemented by reference TRBV7-2 and TRBJ2-5, the full variable domain reads GAGVSQSPSNKVTEKGKDVELRCDPISGHTALYWYRQSLGQGLEFLIYFQGNSAPDKSGLPSDRFSAERTGGSVSTLTIQRTQQEDSAVYLCASSWGPQETQYFGPGTRLLVL.

The chain has TRBV20-1 and TRBJ2-3; D is possibly TRBD1 or TRBD2 (6 bases each). Trimming removed 0 bases from V and 1 base from J, with 14 bases in between. Germline CDR1 reads DFQATT; CDR2 reads SNEGSKA (reference sequence). This CDR3 has 16 residues. The CDR3 DNA follows: TGCAGTGCTAGAGATCAACGGGGGCATCGCACAGATACGCAGTATTTT. Translating gives CSARDQRGHRTDTQYF.